This T cell receptor beta chain is from a study of blood T cell repertoires in COVID-19. The wider study: Sources were T cells, B-cell-depleted T cells, or PBMCs; the material itself was cDNA or gDNA.

CDR3 length: 14 amino acids. V gave up 4 bases and J gave up 5 bases; unmatched junction bases: 3. Looked up from germline, CDR1 is LNHDA and CDR2 is SQIVND (reference sequence). Under the authors' procedure: Counts of nucleated cells, estimated from reference gene primer amplification, were obtained. Produced via immunoSEQ multiplex PCR; TCRdb's table is partial and in-frame only. The V and J calls and clone size are taken from that table; D and trimming were inferred from the DNA. The table records hundreds of thousands of clones, approximately 90% of them present only once. V is TRBV19 and J is TRBJ2-7; the match to TRBD2 covers 12 bases. This receptor was obtained from a man aged 40-49 years who had recovered from COVID-19. Material: PBMCs or T cells enriched from blood (not recorded which). The CDR3 loop reads CASSTSGRADEQYF. The CDR3 nucleotides read TGTGCCAGTAGTACTAGCGGGAGGGCCGACGAGCAGTACTTC.